This TCR beta chain comes out of a study of blood T cell repertoires in COVID-19. The table came from immunoSEQ multiplex PCR; TCRdb's copy has only in-frame clones and leaves some out. Of 130,000 to 150,000 clones detected, roughly 86% appear once; the ten largest clones hold approximately 2.4%. With 6 bases clipped from V and 4 bases from J, the junction kept 7 bases outside the gene matches. Germline loops: CDR1 MRHNA, CDR2 SNTAGT. The CDR3 length is 14 residues. The V and J genes are TRBV6-4 and TRBJ1-1; 8 bases map to TRBD1. Sequenced input: peripheral blood. The source is a human donor in a cohort sampled during active COVID-19. The DNA of the CDR3 is TGTGCCAGCAGACCAGGGGGCGCGGGCACTGAAGCTTTCTTT. It yields the protein CASRPGGAGTEAFF.